The 5 T cell receptor beta chains given below trace back to one sample, sequenced in a study of memory CD4+ T cells and cytomegalovirus serostatus. The sort gate was single viable CD3+CD4+CD8-CD45RO+ cells for memory CD4+ T cells. Method: immunoSEQ multiplex PCR; TCRdb's copy keeps in-frame clones and lacks some. This table holds around 76,000 clones, around four fifths found once. Source material: memory CD4+ T cells from blood. These receptors were taken from an adult in good health and CMV-seropositive.

The CDR3 protein is CASSEEGGDSSWNTEAFF. The CDR3 nucleotides are TGCGCCAGCAGTGAGGAGGGGGGGGACAGTTCCTGGAACACTGAAGCTTTCTTT. The J gene is TRBJ1-1, the V gene TRBV10-2; 7 bases are shared with TRBD1. V shed 2 bases and J 1 base; nucleotides not matched to a gene: 13. Looked up from germline, CDR1 is WSHSY and CDR2 is SAAADI. The CDR3 has 18 residues.

This clone was found once. The J gene is TRBJ2-2, the V gene TRBV5-1, with D perhaps matching TRBD1 or TRBD2 (5 bases each). V shed 2 bases and J shed 3 bases, with 14 bases lying between them. CDR1 is SGHRS and CDR2 is YFSETQ in the germline V gene. This CDR3 is 16 amino acids long. The CDR3 spells CASSFLGTRYTGELFF. The CDR3 DNA reads as TGCGCCAGCAGCTTTCTCGGGACGCGTTACACCGGGGAGCTGTTTTTT.

The genes are TRBV5-1 and TRBJ2-7; TRBD1 matches at 10 bases. The CDR3 extends over 13 amino acids. CDR1 SGHRS and CDR2 YFSETQ come from the germline V gene. V gave up 4 bases and J gave up 5 bases; unmatched junction bases: 3. CDR3 nucleotides: TGCGCCAGCAGCCCGGGACAGGGGAACGAGCAGTACTTC. Translation gives CASSPGQGNEQYF.

The chain combines TRBV5-4 with TRBJ1-4; the D is unclear. The germline V gene has CDR1 SGHNT and CDR2 YYREEE (reference sequence). The CDR3 consists of 15 residues. Trimming shortened V by 0 bases and J by 3 bases, and 9 bases separated the two germline ends. The DNA for the CDR3 is TGTGCCAGCAGCTTGGAATCCGGCTCTAATGAAAAACTGTTTTTT. Translation gives CASSLESGSNEKLFF.

The gene calls are TRBV18 and TRBJ1-2; 10 nucleotides align to TRBD1. CDR1 and CDR2 from the germline V gene are KGHSH and LQKENI. The J segment lost 5 bases and the V segment lost 3 bases, leaving 6 bases of the junction unmatched. The CDR3 consists of 15 residues. CDR3 region: CASSPAGQGQYGYTF. CDR3 nucleotides: TGTGCCAGCTCACCCGCGGGACAGGGGCAATATGGCTACACCTTC.